The T cell receptor beta chain under discussion was sequenced for a study of blood T cell repertoires in COVID-19 (dated by TCRdb to between 2020 and 2021). The study in broad terms: The collaborator samples originated in the United States, Italy and Spain and spanned the acute and convalescent phases of COVID-19. Subjects who had been exposed to COVID-19, were actively infected with it, or had recovered from it provided the deeply sampled blood TCRbeta repertoires that made up the dataset. Sample metadata almost always included a de-identified subject ID, COVID-19 status, age in years and sex. The material from the prospective study consisted of cDNA or gDNA derived from T cells, B-cell-depleted T cells, or PBMCs. The samples were drawn from the first 160 participants of the ongoing ImmuneRACE study and from 1,254 subjects provided by 6 global collaborators. The repertoires were released in a freely available public database intended as a resource for research on the immune response to SARS-CoV-2. Where available, HLA class I and class II types were obtained from metadata supplied by the sample provider rather than from assay-based typing. Points the paper makes about the study in general: Clinical and demographic metadata were provided uncurated, with the amount varying by source and participant.

CDR1 and CDR2 were assigned from the germline V gene as MDHEN and SYDVKM. Including cysteine and phenylalanine, the CDR3 has 14 amino acids. This entry keeps only the CDR3 DNA: 42 bases, framed from base 1. V ends up 0 bases short and J 6 bases short, with an unmatched junction base count of 4. TCRbeta CDR3 regions were amplified from genomic DNA by means of the immunoSEQ Assay, a bias-controlled multiplex PCR. For the original study's pipeline: The number of nucleated cells in each sample was estimated from the amplification of reference gene primers within the assay. Sequence reads were collapsed and filtered to measure the absolute abundance of every unique TCRbeta CDR3 rearrangement. Productive Simpson clonality was computed per sample as the square root of Simpson's diversity index over productive rearrangements. TCRdb obtained this table from immuneACCESS and retained in-frame rearrangements with V and J assigned. These tables miss some clones; where compared with another copy, unresolved V genes account for less than half of the shortfall, and the remainder is unexplained. That table gives V, J and clone size, and the DNA gave D and trimming. Within this sample are around 95,000 clones, with 85% to 90% of them counted one time only. The biggest ten clones account for roughly 12% of the sample.

Points on this clone: Its cognate antigen has yet to be identified. Base-call qualities are not available, and no considerably larger clone is one nucleotide away.

Collaborating institutions collected whole blood in K2EDTA tubes following their own protocols. Collaborator samples were shipped for TCRbeta analysis as frozen whole blood, isolated PBMCs, or DNA extracted from either sample type. What was sequenced was peripheral blood. This receptor chain uses TRBV28 and TRBJ1-2, and 7 junction bases match TRBD1. This sequence originates from a human donor in a cohort sampled during active COVID-19. The sequenced DNA is TGTGCCAGCAGTTTATGGGGGACAGAACATGGCTACACCTTC. Protein translation: CASSLWGTEHGYTF.